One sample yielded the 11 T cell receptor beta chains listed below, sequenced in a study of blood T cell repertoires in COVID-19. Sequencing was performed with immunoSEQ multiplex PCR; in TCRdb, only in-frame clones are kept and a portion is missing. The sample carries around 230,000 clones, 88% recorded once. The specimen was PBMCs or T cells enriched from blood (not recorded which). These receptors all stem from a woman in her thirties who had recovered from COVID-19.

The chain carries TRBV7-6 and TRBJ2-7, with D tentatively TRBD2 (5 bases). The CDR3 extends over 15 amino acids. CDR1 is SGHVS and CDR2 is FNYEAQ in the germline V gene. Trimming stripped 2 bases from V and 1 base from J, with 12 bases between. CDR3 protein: CASSLRTAASYEQYF. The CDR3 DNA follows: TGTGCCAGCAGCTTAAGGACTGCGGCTTCCTACGAGCAGTACTTC.

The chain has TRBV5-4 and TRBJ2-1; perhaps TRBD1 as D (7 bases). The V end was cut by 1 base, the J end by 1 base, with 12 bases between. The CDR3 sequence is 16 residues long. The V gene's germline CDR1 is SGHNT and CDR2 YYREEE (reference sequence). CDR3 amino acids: CASSLRGTVSYNEQFF. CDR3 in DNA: TGTGCCAGCAGCTTGCGCGGGACAGTGTCCTACAATGAGCAGTTCTTC.

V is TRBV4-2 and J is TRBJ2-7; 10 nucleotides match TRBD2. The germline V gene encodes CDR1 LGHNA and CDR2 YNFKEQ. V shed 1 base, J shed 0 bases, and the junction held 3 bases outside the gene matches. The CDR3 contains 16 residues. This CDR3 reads CASSQVSGGSSYEQYF. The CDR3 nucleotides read TGTGCCAGCAGCCAAGTTAGCGGGGGGAGCTCCTACGAGCAGTACTTC.

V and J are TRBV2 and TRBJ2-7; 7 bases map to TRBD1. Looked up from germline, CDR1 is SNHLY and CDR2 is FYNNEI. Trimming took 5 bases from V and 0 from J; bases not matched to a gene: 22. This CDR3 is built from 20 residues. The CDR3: CASSPNRTGVFPYPSYEQYF. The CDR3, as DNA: TGTGCCAGCAGTCCAAATCGCACAGGGGTCTTCCCGTATCCCTCCTACGAGCAGTACTTC.

The CDR3 DNA sequence: TGTGCCAGCAGGATAGCGGGGGGGAACACCGGGGAGCTGTTTTTT. It specifies CASRIAGGNTGELFF. The chain carries TRBV7-2 and TRBJ2-2; 10 bases fit TRBD2. The CDR3 is 15 residues long. V gave up 6 bases and J gave up 1 base; unmatched junction bases: 2. The V gene's germline CDR1 is SGHTA and CDR2 FQGNSA.

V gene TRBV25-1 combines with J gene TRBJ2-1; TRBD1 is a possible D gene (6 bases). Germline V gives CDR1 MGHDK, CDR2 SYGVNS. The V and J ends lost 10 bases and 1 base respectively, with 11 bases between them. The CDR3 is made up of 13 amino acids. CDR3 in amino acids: CATLGQSYNEQFF. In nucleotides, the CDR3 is TGTGCCACCCTGGGACAATCCTACAATGAGCAGTTCTTC.

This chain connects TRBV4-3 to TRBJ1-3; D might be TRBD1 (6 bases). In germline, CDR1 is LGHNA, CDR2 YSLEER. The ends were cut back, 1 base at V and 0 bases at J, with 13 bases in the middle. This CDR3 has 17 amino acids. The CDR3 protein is CASSQGPTGFSGNTIYF. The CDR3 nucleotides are TGCGCCAGCAGCCAAGGGCCGACAGGATTCTCTGGAAACACCATATATTTT.

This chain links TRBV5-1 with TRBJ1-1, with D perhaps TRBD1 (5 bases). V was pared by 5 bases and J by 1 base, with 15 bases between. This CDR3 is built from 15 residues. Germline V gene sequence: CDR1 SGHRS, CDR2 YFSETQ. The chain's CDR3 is CASRFGGSENTEAFF. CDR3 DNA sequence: TGCGCCAGCAGGTTCGGGGGGTCCGAGAACACTGAAGCTTTCTTT.

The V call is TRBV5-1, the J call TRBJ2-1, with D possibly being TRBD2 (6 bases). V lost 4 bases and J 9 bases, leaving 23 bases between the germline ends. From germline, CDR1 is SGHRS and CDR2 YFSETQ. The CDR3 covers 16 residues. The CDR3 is CASSTEGFSVLGEQFF. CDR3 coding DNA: TGCGCCAGCAGCACGGAGGGATTTTCAGTCTTAGGTGAGCAGTTCTTC.

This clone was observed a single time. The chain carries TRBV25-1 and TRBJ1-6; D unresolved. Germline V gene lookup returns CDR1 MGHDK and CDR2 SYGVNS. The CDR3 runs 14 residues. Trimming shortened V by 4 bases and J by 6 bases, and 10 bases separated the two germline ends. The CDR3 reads CASSVGAFNSPLHF. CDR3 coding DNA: TGTGCCAGCAGTGTGGGAGCCTTTAATTCACCCCTCCACTTT.

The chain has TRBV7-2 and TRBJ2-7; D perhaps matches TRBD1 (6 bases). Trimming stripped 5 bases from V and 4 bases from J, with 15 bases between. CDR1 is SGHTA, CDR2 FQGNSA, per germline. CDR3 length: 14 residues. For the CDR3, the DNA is TGTGCCAGCAGCCGCCGGGACACCTCTTACGAGCAGTACTTC. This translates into CASSRRDTSYEQYF. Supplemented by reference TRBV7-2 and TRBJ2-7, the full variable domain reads GAGVSQSPSNKVTEKGKDVELRCDPISGHTALYWYRQSLGQGLEFLIYFQGNSAPDKSGLPSDRFSAERTGGSVSTLTIQRTQQEDSAVYLCASSRRDTSYEQYFGPGTRLTVT.